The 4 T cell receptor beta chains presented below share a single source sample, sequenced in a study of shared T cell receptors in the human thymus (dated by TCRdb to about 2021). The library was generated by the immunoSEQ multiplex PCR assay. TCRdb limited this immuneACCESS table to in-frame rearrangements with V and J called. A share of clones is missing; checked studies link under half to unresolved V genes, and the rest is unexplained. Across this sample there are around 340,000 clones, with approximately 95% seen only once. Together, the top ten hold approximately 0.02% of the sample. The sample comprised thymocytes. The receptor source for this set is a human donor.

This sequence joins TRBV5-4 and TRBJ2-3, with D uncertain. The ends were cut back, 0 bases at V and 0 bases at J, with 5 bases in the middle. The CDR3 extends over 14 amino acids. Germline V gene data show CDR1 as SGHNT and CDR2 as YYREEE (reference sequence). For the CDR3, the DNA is TGTGCCAGCAGCTTGGAGGGTAGCACAGATACGCAGTATTTT. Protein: CASSLEGSTDTQYF.

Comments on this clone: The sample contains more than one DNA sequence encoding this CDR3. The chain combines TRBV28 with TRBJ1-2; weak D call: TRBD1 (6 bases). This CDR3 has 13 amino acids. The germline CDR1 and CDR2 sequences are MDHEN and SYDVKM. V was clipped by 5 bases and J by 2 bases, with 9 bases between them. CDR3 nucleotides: TGTGCCAGCAGTCTAAGGGGGAACTATGGCTACACCTTC. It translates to CASSLRGNYGYTF.

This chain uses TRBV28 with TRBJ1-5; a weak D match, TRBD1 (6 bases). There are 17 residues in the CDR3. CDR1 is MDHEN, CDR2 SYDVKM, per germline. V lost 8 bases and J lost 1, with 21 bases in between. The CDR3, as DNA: TGTGCCAGCGAAGGGGGTTTCACCGTGGGGAGCAATCAGCCCCAGCATTTT. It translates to CASEGGFTVGSNQPQHF.

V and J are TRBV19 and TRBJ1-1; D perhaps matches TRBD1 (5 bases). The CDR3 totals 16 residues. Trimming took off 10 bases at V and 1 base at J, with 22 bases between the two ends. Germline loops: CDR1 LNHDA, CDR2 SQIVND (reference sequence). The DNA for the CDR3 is TGTGCCATATGCTTGGAGCAGGGAGAGGGGAACACTGAAGCTTTCTTT. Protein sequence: CAICLEQGEGNTEAFF.